The 21 T cell receptor beta chains reported below all come from one sample, sequenced in a study of chemoradiotherapy in HPV16-positive cancers. TCRdb's copy holds only in-frame clones and misses some; the assay was immunoSEQ multiplex PCR. The sample consists of around 6,600 clones, roughly 80% of them appearing once. Sampling was carried out from a patient who underwent chemoradiotherapy. The receptors were sampled from a human donor with HPV-associated anogenital cancer.

The chain couples TRBV7-3 to TRBJ2-3, with 8 bases that match TRBD2. CDR1 is SGHTA, CDR2 FQGTGA, per germline. After removal of 5 bases from V and 4 bases from J, the junction contained 8 bases not matched to a gene. This CDR3 contains 15 residues. The CDR3 protein is CASSLRGGVADTQYF. The DNA for the CDR3 is TGTGCCAGCAGCCTCCGGGGGGGCGTGGCAGATACGCAGTATTTT. Full variable domain (missing parts from reference TRBV7-3 and TRBJ2-3): GAGVSQTPSNKVTEKGKYVELRCDPISGHTALYWYRQSLGQGPEFLIYFQGTGAADDSGLPNDRFFAVRPEGSVSTLKIQRTERGDSAVYLCASSLRGGVADTQYFGPGTRLTVL.

The genes are TRBV7-9 and TRBJ2-3; no clear D. V lost 10 bases and J lost 0, with 11 bases in between. Germline-derived CDR1 and CDR2 are SEHNR and FQNEAQ (reference sequence). This CDR3 is 13 amino acids long. CDR3 in DNA: TGTGCCAAAGCTGCGGTTAGCACAGATACGCAGTATTTT. It codes for CAKAAVSTDTQYF.

The V and J genes are TRBV18 and TRBJ2-6; D ambiguous. Per germline, CDR1 KGHSH and CDR2 LQKENI. There are 12 residues in the CDR3. Trimming removed 8 bases from V and 4 bases from J, with 6 bases in between. The DNA of the CDR3 is TGTGCCAGCCAAGAAGGGGCCAACGTCCTGACTTTC. The encoded protein is CASQEGANVLTF.

The chain joins TRBV18 to TRBJ1-1; D is perhaps TRBD1 (6 bases). V was cut by 0 bases and J by 5 bases, with 16 bases left in between. Germline values: CDR1 KGHSH, CDR2 LQKENI. The CDR3 contains 16 residues. As DNA, the CDR3 is TGTGCCAGCTCACCACCGGGGGGGCGGGGATGGACTGAAGCTTTCTTT. This sequence encodes CASSPPGGRGWTEAFF.

J is TRBJ1-6 and V is TRBV7-8, with D maybe TRBD1 (5 bases). CDR3 length: 14 residues. V was trimmed by 2 bases and J by 6 bases, leaving 8 bases between them. Germline loops: CDR1 SGHVS, CDR2 FQNEAQ. The CDR3 loop is CASSLSGTNSPLHF. For the CDR3, the DNA is TGTGCCAGCAGCTTAAGTGGGACTAATTCACCCCTCCACTTT.

The chain links TRBV4-2 to TRBJ1-6; tentative D call: TRBD1 (5 bases). Germline values: CDR1 LGHNA, CDR2 YNFKEQ. Trimming took 0 bases from V and 11 from J, leaving 14 bases between them. This CDR3 contains 15 residues. The CDR3 sequence: CASSQDPGHRTPLHF. The CDR3 DNA reads as TGTGCCAGCAGCCAAGATCCAGGACATAGAACACCCCTCCACTTT.

J is TRBJ1-1 and V is TRBV7-2; D unclear. The CDR3 is 16 amino acids. V lost 2 bases and J 0 bases, leaving 13 bases between the germline ends. Germline V gene lookup returns CDR1 SGHTA and CDR2 FQGNSA. CDR3 sequence (DNA): TGTGCCAGCAGCTTAAGGACCCCCCCGGTGAACACTGAAGCTTTCTTT. Translation: CASSLRTPPVNTEAFF.

The CDR3 here is CASSPTLAGAKFF. The CDR3 region has the DNA TGTGCCAGCAGCCCCACCCTAGCGGGGGCAAAATTTTTT. The gene calls are TRBV7-2 and TRBJ2-2; 10 bases map to TRBD2. V lost 5 bases and J lost 17; bases outside the gene matches: 11. The CDR3 length is 13 residues. Looked up from germline, CDR1 is SGHTA and CDR2 is FQGNSA.

This chain joins TRBV5-4 and TRBJ1-6; D call uncertain. Trimming shortened V by 0 bases and J by 7 bases, and 11 bases separated the two germline ends. CDR3 length equals 15 residues. Looked up from germline, CDR1 is SGHNT and CDR2 is YYREEE (reference sequence). This CDR3 is CASSLGGRLNSPLHF. CDR3 DNA sequence: TGTGCCAGCAGCTTGGGAGGGAGATTGAATTCACCCCTCCACTTT.

V and J are TRBV2 and TRBJ1-3; D perhaps matches TRBD1 (6 bases). The CDR3 consists of 15 residues. Trimming took off 5 bases at V and 0 bases at J, with 11 bases between the two ends. CDR1 is SNHLY and CDR2 is FYNNEI in the germline V gene. The CDR3 DNA is TGTGCCAGCAGTCCTACAGGGTTCTCTGGAAACACCATATATTTT. Translation gives CASSPTGFSGNTIYF.

There are a few counts of this clone. The gene calls are TRBV12-5 and TRBJ1-2, with no clear D. The CDR3 length is 11 residues. V shed 1 base and J shed 9 bases, with 6 bases lying between them. The V gene's germline CDR1 is LGHNT and CDR2 FRNRAP. The CDR3 loop is CASGLGSRYTF. DNA for the CDR3: TGTGCTAGTGGTTTGGGGAGTCGCTACACCTTC. The full variable domain, completed using reference TRBV12-5 and TRBJ1-2, is DARVTQTPRHKVTEMGQEVTMRCQPILGHNTVFWYRQTMMQGLELLAYFRNRAPLDDSGMPKDRFSAEMPDATLATLKIQPSEPRDSAVYFCASGLGSRYTFGSGTRLTVV.

This clone was detected a few times. V gene TRBV28 combines with J gene TRBJ2-7, with 7 bases fitting TRBD2. V was clipped by 6 bases and J by 1 base; unmatched bases: 9. Germline CDR1 reads MDHEN; CDR2 reads SYDVKM. The CDR3 extends over 15 amino acids. CDR3 amino acids: CASRGGTQVSYEQYF. The CDR3 nucleotides are TGTGCCAGCAGGGGGGGGACGCAAGTTTCCTACGAGCAGTACTTC.

This sequence joins TRBV5-6 and TRBJ2-7; D is uncertain. V was cut by 0 bases and J by 5 bases, with 6 bases left in between. CDR1 SGHDT and CDR2 YYEEEE come from the germline V gene. This CDR3 comprises 12 residues. The CDR3 sequence: CASSLVSHEQYF. CDR3 nucleotides: TGTGCCAGCAGCTTGGTCAGCCACGAGCAGTACTTC.

This clone was detected only a few times. This chain connects TRBV27 to TRBJ2-5; the D gene is possibly TRBD2 (7 bases). The germline V gene has CDR1 MNHEY and CDR2 SMNVEV (reference sequence). Trimming stripped 2 bases from V and 4 bases from J, with 20 bases between. This CDR3 is built from 17 residues. DNA for the CDR3: TGTGCCAGCAGTTTAAAATCGGGGGGCGGGCGGAGAGAGACCCAGTACTTC. Protein: CASSLKSGGGRRETQYF.

This chain links TRBV9 with TRBJ2-7; 13 nucleotides agree with TRBD2. V lost 0 bases, J lost 3 bases, and 0 bases stayed unmatched. The germline CDR1 and CDR2 sequences are SGDLS and YYNGEE. The CDR3 is 15 residues long. The CDR3 reads CASSVGTSGSYEQYF. The CDR3 DNA reads TGTGCCAGCAGCGTAGGGACTAGCGGGAGCTACGAGCAGTACTTC.

This chain joins TRBV5-4 and TRBJ2-2; D assignment may be TRBD1 or TRBD2 (5 bases each). This CDR3 is built from 16 residues. V was pared by 4 bases and J by 5 bases, with 18 bases between. The germline V gene encodes CDR1 SGHNT and CDR2 YYREEE (reference sequence). CDR3 DNA sequence: TGTGCCAGCAGCCTAGAGTTCCAGGGCGGGACCGGGGAGCTGTTTTTT. Protein sequence: CASSLEFQGGTGELFF. Using reference TRBV5-4 and TRBJ2-2 for the parts outside the CDR3, the full variable domain is ETGVTQSPTHLIKTRGQQVTLRCSSQSGHNTVSWYQQALGQGPQFIFQYYREEENGRGNFPPRFSGLQFPNYSSELNVNALELDDSALYLCASSLEFQGGTGELFFGEGSRLTVL.

The J gene is TRBJ2-1, the V gene TRBV9; TRBD2 aligns across 9 bases. This CDR3 has 18 residues. The germline CDR1 and CDR2 sequences are SGDLS and YYNGEE. J lost 7 bases, V lost 0 bases, and 14 bases had no gene match. The DNA for the CDR3 is TGTGCCAGCAGCGTAGATCCCCGAACGGGGACTAGCCTGAATGAGCAGTTCTTC. Protein sequence: CASSVDPRTGTSLNEQFF.

J is TRBJ2-2 and V is TRBV2, with 8 bases fitting TRBD1. The junction had 8 bases not matched to a gene; V was cut back by 6 bases and J by 5 bases. This CDR3 has 15 amino acids. In germline, CDR1 is SNHLY, CDR2 FYNNEI. The CDR3: CASRDQGAGTGELFF. The CDR3 region has the DNA TGTGCCAGCAGGGACCAGGGGGCTGGTACCGGGGAGCTGTTTTTT.

The V gene is TRBV7-2, the J gene TRBJ1-6, with D possibly being TRBD1 (6 bases). The V gene lost 2 bases and the J gene lost 5 bases, with 10 bases spanning the gap. CDR1 and CDR2 from the germline V gene are SGHTA and FQGNSA. The CDR3 totals 15 residues. This CDR3 is CASSLYTGHNSPLHF. CDR3 bases: TGTGCCAGCAGCTTATATACAGGGCATAATTCACCCCTCCACTTT. Full variable domain (rest looked up from reference TRBV7-2 and TRBJ1-6): GAGVSQSPSNKVTEKGKDVELRCDPISGHTALYWYRQSLGQGLEFLIYFQGNSAPDKSGLPSDRFSAERTGGSVSTLTIQRTQQEDSAVYLCASSLYTGHNSPLHFGNGTRLTVT.

CDR3 residues: CASTPTRGGVNIQYF. As DNA, the CDR3 is TGTGCCAGCACCCCGACGCGGGGGGGCGTAAACATTCAGTACTTC. This rearrangement joins TRBV2 to TRBJ2-4; TRBD2 matches 9 bases. V dropped 7 bases and J dropped 6; count of bases not matched to a gene: 10. The CDR3 loop spans 15 amino acids. CDR1 is SNHLY and CDR2 is FYNNEI in the germline V gene.

The chain couples TRBV30 to TRBJ1-3; 7 positions agree with TRBD1. The germline gives CDR1 GTSNPN, CDR2 SVGIG (reference sequence). J gave up 0 bases and V 1 base, and 15 bases lay outside the gene matches. This CDR3 is built from 19 residues. CDR3 loop: CAWSAIPKTGRISGNTIYF. CDR3 in DNA: TGTGCCTGGAGTGCAATTCCGAAGACAGGGAGGATCTCTGGAAACACCATATATTTT.